This TCR beta chain emerged from a study of cytomegalovirus exposure and HLA in healthy donors. The V and J ends lost 6 bases and 4 bases respectively, with 14 bases between them. Looked up from germline, CDR1 is MDHEN and CDR2 is SYDVKM. This CDR3 spans 14 amino acids. The PCR employed 60 Vbeta primers together with 13 Jbeta primers. Clones were read by immunoSEQ multiplex PCR, and TCRdb kept only the in-frame ones, dropping some. Altogether about 100,000 clones are present, 60% to 75% being singletons, with the ten largest covering roughly a tenth. The V call is TRBV28, the J call TRBJ2-3; tentatively, D is TRBD1 (6 bases). Input material: PBMCs. The receptor's source is a man in his forties in good health and CMV-seropositive. The CDR3 coding sequence is TGTGCCAGCAGCCGGGCAGGGGTATCAGATACGCAGTATTTT. It encodes CASSRAGVSDTQYF. Together with reference TRBV28 and TRBJ2-3, the CDR3 gives the full variable domain: DVKVTQSSRYLVKRTGEKVFLECVQDMDHENMFWYRQDPGLGLRLIYFSYDVKMKEKGDIPEGYSVSREKKERFSLILESASTNQTSMYLCASSRAGVSDTQYFGPGTRLTVL.